This is a list of T cell receptor beta chains from one sample in a study of response to subunit inactivated influenza vaccine. TCRdb re-called the RT-PCR reads with MiXCR, one entry per CDR3 protein. The table includes approximately 700,000 distinct CDR3 sequences, approximately 15% detected once. Sequencing used PBMCs from blood, obtained 14 to 15 days before vaccination. All receptors derive from a man aged 50 to 59 who received an inactivated influenza vaccine. Each CDR3 is given with its conserved first and last residue. Each record gives: clone size, D gene, CDR3 length, V gene, J gene, CDR3 protein, CDR3 DNA. D genes are given only for firm matches. Clone sizes are given selectively: once, few, many, or a class where the clone is expanded.

>NA|NA|16|TRBV5-1|TRBJ2-5
CASSRDRSGGGETQYF
TGCGCCAGCAGCCGTGACAGGTCGGGTGGAGGAGAGACCCAGTACTTC
>NA|TRBD1|14|TRBV6-5|TRBJ2-7
CASSYLQGGSEQYF
TGTGCCAGCAGTTACTTACAGGGGGGTTCCGAGCAGTACTTC
>many|TRBD2|15|TRBV9|TRBJ2-1
CASSVAGGPYNEQFF
TGTGCCAGCAGTGTAGCGGGAGGTCCCTACAATGAGCAGTTCTTC
>NA|TRBD1|17|TRBV12-3/TRBV12-4|TRBJ2-7
CASSLGRGDRGDYEQYF
TGTGCCAGCAGTTTAGGTCGGGGGGACAGGGGGGACTACGAGCAGTACTTC
>few|TRBD1|18|TRBV6-2/TRBV6-3|TRBJ2-5
CASSRQGTVRSLFGTQYF
TGTGCCAGCAGCAGACAGGGTACAGTACGATCGTTATTCGGGACCCAGTACTTC
>few|NA|12|TRBV6-2/TRBV6-3|TRBJ2-5
CASSPSWDFPYF
TGTGCCAGCAGCCCCTCGTGGGACTTCCCATACTTC
>NA|NA|15|TRBV20-1|TRBJ2-7
CSASLIGLGIYEQYF
TGCAGTGCTAGCTTAATCGGCCTAGGGATCTACGAGCAGTACTTC
>many|TRBD2|15|TRBV5-1|TRBJ2-3
CASSFTAGGTDTQYF
TGCGCCAGCAGCTTCACAGCGGGGGGCACAGATACGCAGTATTTT
>few|NA|14|TRBV15|TRBJ1-5
CATSRELMRQPQHF
TGTGCCACCAGCAGAGAACTGATGAGGCAGCCCCAGCATTTT
>few|TRBD1|15|TRBV14|TRBJ2-1
CASSQVTGGFNEQFF
TGTGCCAGCAGCCAAGTTACAGGGGGCTTCAATGAGCAGTTCTTC
>NA|TRBD2|15|TRBV19|TRBJ2-1
CASTLAGGAYNEQFF
TGTGCCAGTACCTTAGCGGGGGGGGCCTACAATGAGCAGTTCTTC
>few|NA|15|TRBV4-1|TRBJ2-3
CASRLRGGLADTQYF
TGCGCCAGTCGCCTCCGCGGGGGCCTCGCAGATACGCAGTATTTT
>many|NA|13|TRBV29-1|TRBJ1-1
CSVAGGGGTEAFF
TGCAGCGTGGCCGGGGGGGGCGGCACTGAAGCTTTCTTT
>NA|TRBD1|16|TRBV12-3/TRBV12-4|TRBJ2-1
CASTRTGTSSYNEQFF
TGTGCCAGCACCCGGACAGGAACGAGCTCCTACAATGAGCAGTTCTTC
>many|NA|11|TRBV5-1|TRBJ2-5
CASSFQETQYF
TGTGCCAGCAGCTTCCAAGAGACCCAGTACTTC
>NA|NA|15|TRBV7-2|TRBJ2-1
CASSLGWGSYNEQFF
TGTGCCAGCAGCTTAGGCTGGGGTTCCTACAATGAGCAGTTCTTC
>NA|TRBD1|16|TRBV29-1|TRBJ2-6
CSVVGQGAAGANVLTF
TGCAGCGTTGTTGGACAGGGGGCGGCCGGGGCCAACGTCCTGACTTTC
>NA|TRBD1|14|TRBV20-1|TRBJ2-7
CSALWTGGPYEQYF
TGCAGTGCACTTTGGACAGGGGGTCCCTACGAGCAGTACTTC
>many|TRBD1|15|TRBV12-3/TRBV12-4|TRBJ2-1
CASSSYGTGYNEQFF
TGTGCCAGCAGTTCCTACGGGACAGGGTACAATGAGCAGTTCTTC
>many|TRBD1|15|TRBV5-5|TRBJ1-4
CASSWTGANDEKLFF
TGTGCCAGCAGCTGGACAGGGGCGAATGATGAAAAACTGTTTTTT
>NA|NA|15|TRBV7-9|TRBJ2-5
CASSWGTAYQETQYF
TGTGCCAGCAGCTGGGGGACGGCGTACCAAGAGACCCAGTACTTC
>few|TRBD1|15|TRBV7-2|TRBJ1-1
CASSLGTGVNTEAFF
TGTGCCAGCAGCTTAGGGACAGGCGTGAACACTGAAGCTTTCTTT
>NA|NA|14|TRBV2|TRBJ2-2
CASTTGAPTGELFF
TGTGCCAGCACGACCGGGGCACCCACCGGGGAGCTGTTTTTT
>few|NA|14|TRBV20-1|TRBJ1-1
CSASFGDWDTEAFF
TGCAGTGCTAGCTTCGGGGATTGGGACACTGAAGCTTTCTTT
>NA|NA|13|TRBV5-1|TRBJ1-1
CASSFSPNGEAFF
TGCGCCAGCAGCTTCTCTCCTAACGGTGAAGCTTTCTTT
>few|TRBD2|18|TRBV3-1|TRBJ2-3
CASSQGWVGSGVSDTQYF
TGTGCCAGCAGCCAAGGATGGGTCGGTAGCGGGGTGTCAGATACGCAGTATTTT
>NA|TRBD2|15|TRBV7-8|TRBJ2-1
CASSSKERGYNEQFF
TGTGCCAGCAGCTCGAAGGAGCGGGGGTACAATGAGCAGTTCTTC
>few|TRBD2|15|TRBV7-3|TRBJ2-1
CASSQTSGSRNEQFF
TGTGCCAGCAGCCAGACTAGCGGGAGCCGGAATGAGCAGTTCTTC
>many|TRBD2|15|TRBV29-1|TRBJ2-3
CSVELAGGSTDTQYF
TGCAGCGTCGAACTAGCGGGGGGAAGCACAGATACGCAGTATTTT
>few|TRBD2|15|TRBV7-6|TRBJ2-1
CASSLMGGTYNEQFF
TGTGCCAGCAGCTTGATGGGAGGGACCTACAATGAGCAGTTCTTC
>NA|NA|16|TRBV2|TRBJ1-1
CASRSDGVLSNTEAFF
TGTGCCAGCAGATCCGACGGGGTTCTTTCGAACACTGAAGCTTTCTTT
>few|TRBD2|15|TRBV5-6|TRBJ2-1
CASSQPGLGSEKQFF
TGTGCCAGCAGCCAGCCGGGACTAGGGAGCGAAAAGCAGTTCTTC
>many|NA|12|TRBV20-1|TRBJ1-1
CSARGAGTEAFF
TGCAGTGCTAGAGGGGCGGGAACTGAAGCTTTCTTT
>few|NA|14|TRBV11-2|TRBJ2-5
CASRRVDVLGTQYF
TGTGCCAGCCGCCGCGTGGATGTGTTGGGGACCCAGTACTTC
>many|TRBD2|18|TRBV10-3|TRBJ2-3
CAISAAGTSGTPTDTQYF
TGTGCCATCAGTGCTGCCGGGACTAGCGGTACACCCACAGATACGCAGTATTTT
>NA|TRBD1|15|TRBV7-8|TRBJ2-7
CASSSRTGGLNEQYF
TGTGCCAGCAGCTCACGGACAGGGGGCCTGAACGAGCAGTACTTC